These 25 T cell receptor beta chains were all obtained from the same sample, sequenced in a study of blood T cell repertoires in COVID-19. Measured with immunoSEQ multiplex PCR; TCRdb has only the in-frame clones, and not every one. Of roughly 140,000 clones listed, about 85% are singletons. The source material was peripheral blood. All receptors come from a woman in her 70s with acute or convalescent COVID-19.

This sequence joins TRBV27 and TRBJ1-5, with D perhaps matching TRBD1 (5 bases). The CDR3 runs to 15 residues. CDR1 and CDR2 from the germline V gene are MNHEY and SMNVEV (reference sequence). V was shortened by 2 bases and J by 6 bases, with 14 bases between the two germline ends. Written as DNA, the CDR3 is TGTGCCAGCAGTTTAGCGGGGGTTGCTAGTCAGCCCCAGCATTTT. Its protein is CASSLAGVASQPQHF.

The V call is TRBV21-1, the J call TRBJ2-1; the table's D call of TRBD1 was not tested on the DNA. TRBV21-1 is described as a pseudogene. This CDR3 comprises 15 residues. The chain's CDR3 is CASSTSGQPYNEQFF. The CDR3, as DNA: TGTGCCAGCAGCACATCGGGACAGCCCTACAATGAGCAGTTCTTC.

About this clone itself: The junction departs from the called germline gene at one end, perhaps through a read error. The genes are TRBV7-7 and TRBJ2-1; 11 bases line up with TRBD2. From germline, CDR1 is SSHAT and CDR2 FNYEAQ (reference sequence). CDR3 length equals 15 residues. CDR3 DNA sequence: TGTGCTAGCAGCTTAGATACTAGCGGGGGCCATGAGCAGTTCTTC. Protein sequence: CASSLDTSGGHEQFF.

In its sample, this clone was seen once. This chain uses TRBV11-2 with TRBJ1-4; 7 positions agree with TRBD1. The CDR3 is 17 residues long. Trimming took 1 base from V and 8 from J; bases not matched to a gene: 13. Germline CDR1 is SGHAT and CDR2 is FQNNGV. CDR3 nucleotides: TGTGCCAGCAGCTTAGTGTGGGCACCAGGGGGAGGCGAAAAACTGTTTTTT. It codes for CASSLVWAPGGGEKLFF.

The chain carries TRBV5-1 and TRBJ1-3; D is unclear. This CDR3 comprises 15 residues. Germline CDR1 and CDR2: SGHRS and YFSETQ. Deletions cut 0 bases from V and 2 bases from J, with 9 bases between. The CDR3 DNA sequence: TGCGCCAGCAGCTTGGCCGCAGGCCCTGGAAACACCATATATTTT. It translates to CASSLAAGPGNTIYF. Full variable domain (rest looked up from reference TRBV5-1 and TRBJ1-3): KAGVTQTPRYLIKTRGQQVTLSCSPISGHRSVSWYQQTPGQGLQFLFEYFSETQRNKGNFPGRFSGRQFSNSRSEMNVSTLELGDSALYLCASSLAAGPGNTIYFGEGSWLTVV.

The J gene is TRBJ2-5, the V gene TRBV9, with D tentatively TRBD2 (6 bases). V gave up 0 bases and J gave up 2 bases, with 14 bases separating them. CDR1 is SGDLS and CDR2 is YYNGEE in the germline V gene. The CDR3 is 16 amino acids. DNA of the CDR3: TGTGCCAGCAGCGTAGCGGGGGTAGGAGTACAAGAGACCCAGTACTTC. Translating gives CASSVAGVGVQETQYF.

The rearrangement joins TRBV6-5 to TRBJ2-7, with 10 bases lining up with TRBD1. CDR1 and CDR2 (germline): MNHEY, SVGAGI. With V trimmed by 8 bases and J by 4 bases, 8 bases remained unmatched. CDR3 length equals 14 residues. The CDR3 DNA reads TGTGCCAGCGAACGGGACAGGGGAGCTTACGAGCAGTACGTC. Its translation is CASERDRGAYEQYV.

The chain links TRBV25-1 to TRBJ1-5; D is perhaps TRBD1 (5 bases). Germline CDR1 MGHDK, CDR2 SYGVNS. V was trimmed by 2 bases and J by 3 bases, leaving 8 bases between them. CDR3 length: 14 amino acids. The DNA of the CDR3 is TGTGCCAGCAGTGAAAGGGGATACAATCAGCCCCAGCATTTT. Its protein product is CASSERGYNQPQHF.

The chain is built from TRBV4-3 and TRBJ1-1; the D is unclear. Deletions cut 5 bases from V and 1 base from J, with 14 bases between. The germline V gene has CDR1 LGHNA and CDR2 YSLEER. CDR3 length: 15 residues. The DNA for the CDR3 is TGCGCCAGCAGCTACTACCTTACGGGGAACACTGAAGCTTTCTTT. It specifies CASSYYLTGNTEAFF.

The chain combines TRBV18 with TRBJ1-1; TRBD1 might be the D (5 bases). The germline V gene encodes CDR1 KGHSH and CDR2 LQKENI. Trimming removed 3 bases from V and 3 bases from J, with 8 bases in between. This CDR3 has 13 residues. Here the CDR3 reads CASSPRADTEAFF. Here the CDR3 DNA reads TGTGCCAGCTCACCCAGGGCGGACACTGAAGCTTTCTTT.

As concerns this clone: Other DNA sequences in the same sample also yield this CDR3. J is TRBJ1-1 and V is TRBV29-1; D may be TRBD1 (5 bases). The CDR3 has 11 amino acids. Germline values: CDR1 SQVTM, CDR2 ANQGSEA. V was pared by 7 bases and J by 1 base, with 7 bases between. CDR3: CSARENTEAFF. For the CDR3, the DNA is TGCAGCGCCAGGGAGAACACTGAAGCTTTCTTT.

This clone was detected only once. V is TRBV6-1 and J is TRBJ1-5; TRBD1 aligns across 9 bases. With 6 bases clipped from V and 0 bases from J, the junction kept 9 bases outside the gene matches. There are 17 residues in the CDR3. CDR1 and CDR2 (germline): MNHNS, SASEGT. The chain's CDR3 is CASREPTGGGSNQPQHF. For the CDR3, the DNA is TGTGCCAGCAGGGAACCGACAGGGGGGGGTAGCAATCAGCCCCAGCATTTT.

This chain connects TRBV3-1 (or the pseudogene TRBV3-2) to TRBJ1-6; maybe TRBD1 (5 bases). Trimming left V 2 bases short and J 8 bases short, with 13 bases between. CDR3 length: 15 residues. The germline V gene encodes CDR1 LGHDT and CDR2 YNNKEL (reference sequence). Written as DNA, the CDR3 is TGTGCCAGCAGCCAAAATCGGGGGATTTATTCACCCCTCCACTTT. Its protein is CASSQNRGIYSPLHF.

The chain links TRBV12-3 or TRBV12-4 to TRBJ1-2; D ambiguous. The length of the CDR3 is 12 residues. The V end lost 4 bases, the J end lost 8 bases, and 11 bases lay between the germline ends. This CDR3 reads CASSSPDSGYTF. The CDR3 bases are TGTGCCAGCAGTTCCCCGGATAGCGGCTACACCTTC.

The chain has TRBV6-4 and TRBJ1-6; 12 bases agree with TRBD1. V trimming: 4 bases; J trimming: 9 bases; junction bases outside the gene matches: 4. The CDR3 loop spans 15 amino acids. Germline loops: CDR1 MRHNA, CDR2 SNTAGT. In nucleotides, the CDR3 is TGTGCCAGCAGTGGTGGGACAGGGGGCTTTTCACCCCTCCACTTT. Residues: CASSGGTGGFSPLHF.

This clone was recorded once. V and J are TRBV4-3 and TRBJ2-7, with D perhaps matching TRBD1 (7 bases). The germline CDR1 and CDR2 sequences are LGHNA and YSLEER. V gave up 2 bases and J gave up 4 bases, with 15 bases separating them. This CDR3 is 15 amino acids long. As DNA, the CDR3 is TGCGCCAGCAGCCAATCGGAGGGGGCAGGGTACGAGCAGTACTTC. Translating gives CASSQSEGAGYEQYF.

This clone showed up just once. CDR3 DNA: TGTGCCAGCAAGCCACAGGGGGCTTATGGCTACACCTTC. Translated: CASKPQGAYGYTF. V is TRBV28 and J is TRBJ1-2, with 9 bases lining up with TRBD1. Germline CDR1 reads MDHEN; CDR2 reads SYDVKM. This CDR3 is 13 amino acids long. The ends lost 7 bases at V and 5 bases at J; junction bases unmatched: 5.

The genes are TRBV7-9 and TRBJ2-1, with TRBD1 matching over 9 bases. This CDR3 has 13 residues. Losses at the gene ends were 5 bases for V and 10 bases for J; bases not matched to a gene: 6. Germline assignment: CDR1 SEHNR and CDR2 FQNEAQ (reference sequence). The CDR3 nucleotides read TGTGCCAGCAGCAACACAGGGGGCTCAGAGCAGTTCTTC. This codes for CASSNTGGSEQFF.

This chain links TRBV27 with TRBJ1-2, with D possibly matching TRBD1 (5 bases). Germline V gene lookup returns CDR1 MNHEY and CDR2 SMNVEV (reference sequence). The CDR3 has 13 amino acids. Trimming cost V 2 bases and J 5 bases, with 9 bases left between them. The DNA for the CDR3 is TGTGCCAGCAGTTTAAGACAGAGTTATGGCTACACCTTC. Encoded protein: CASSLRQSYGYTF.

V gene TRBV5-8 combines with J gene TRBJ2-1; 8 positions match TRBD1. Germline CDR1 SGHTS, CDR2 YDEGEE. After removal of 0 bases from V and 8 bases from J, the junction contained 16 bases not matched to a gene. The CDR3 sequence is 18 residues long. In nucleotides, the CDR3 is TGTGCCAGCAGCTTGGGGACAGGGTTAGGGCGGGCCAAGGATGAGCAGTTCTTC. Translated, it gives CASSLGTGLGRAKDEQFF. The full variable domain, its missing parts supplied by reference TRBV5-8 and TRBJ2-1, is EAGVTQSPTHLIKTRGQQATLRCSPISGHTSVYWYQQALGLGLQFLLWYDEGEERNRGNFPPRFSGRQFPNYSSELNVNALELEDSALYLCASSLGTGLGRAKDEQFFGPGTRLTVL.

The chain uses TRBV11-2 and TRBJ1-4; the D gene is possibly TRBD1 (5 bases). Germline CDR1 SGHAT, CDR2 FQNNGV. Trimming took off 6 bases at V and 10 bases at J, with 9 bases between the two ends. CDR3 size: 11 residues. The CDR3: CASRRDRKLFF. DNA for the CDR3: TGTGCCAGCAGACGAGACAGAAAACTGTTTTTT.

V and J are TRBV6-2 or TRBV6-3 and TRBJ1-5; 7 bases are shared with TRBD1. The germline gives CDR1 MNHEY, CDR2 SVGEGT. The CDR3 is 16 amino acids. V gave up 2 bases and J gave up 6 bases; unmatched junction bases: 10. The CDR3: CASSYQRGPFGQPQHF. DNA for the CDR3: TGTGCCAGCAGTTACCAAAGGGGGCCCTTCGGTCAGCCCCAGCATTTT.

The chain links TRBV28 to TRBJ2-3, with a weak D call TRBD1 (7 bases). The CDR3 runs to 16 residues. Germline lookup yields CDR1 MDHEN and CDR2 SYDVKM. With 5 bases removed from V and 3 bases from J, the gap between germline ends came to 18 bases. The CDR3: CASSDQQGRRTDTQYF. CDR3 sequence (DNA): TGTGCCAGCAGTGATCAACAGGGGAGGAGGACAGATACGCAGTATTTT.

This sequence joins TRBV6-2 or TRBV6-3 and TRBJ2-7; the D is unclear. This CDR3 contains 12 residues. From germline, CDR1 is MNHEY and CDR2 SVGEGT. With 1 base removed from V and 4 bases from J, the gap between germline ends came to 5 bases. CDR3 sequence (DNA): TGTGCCAGCAGTTACTTCGGGTACGAGCAGTACTTC. Its translation: CASSYFGYEQYF.

This chain connects TRBV7-8 to TRBJ1-1, with 7 bases matching TRBD1. Germline-derived CDR1 and CDR2 are SGHVS and FQNEAQ. V trimming: 2 bases; J trimming: 3 bases; junction bases outside the gene matches: 12. The CDR3 is 17 residues long. CDR3 sequence (DNA): TGTGCCAGCAGCTTACGCAGGGGGATGGGTGCGGACACTGAAGCTTTCTTT. Translated: CASSLRRGMGADTEAFF.